One sample yielded the 14 T cell receptor beta chains listed below, sequenced in a study of T cell responses to AZD1222 COVID-19 vaccine listed by TCRdb under 2021. The sample's time point label is to be understood as: about 28 days (+/-7) after the second vaccine dose. To prepare the library, the immunoSEQ multiplex PCR assay was applied. What TCRdb holds here is the immuneACCESS table cut down to in-frame rearrangements. Part of the clones is not present; checked against another copy, under half of the missing clones reflect an unresolved V gene, and the others are unexplained. This sample comprises around 140,000 clones, around 92% of them detected only once. The biggest ten clones account for less than 2% of the sample. The starting material was peripheral blood, obtained 28 days after the second AZD1222 dose. These receptor sequences come from an adult who received the AZD1222 COVID-19 vaccine.

The genes are TRBV5-4 and TRBJ1-5, with D unclear. This CDR3 has 13 residues. Trimming took 0 bases from V and 8 from J, leaving 9 bases between them. Germline lookup yields CDR1 SGHNT and CDR2 YYREEE (reference sequence). This CDR3 reads CASSLAVGKPQHF. The CDR3 DNA reads TGTGCCAGCAGCTTGGCAGTTGGAAAGCCCCAGCATTTT.

V usage is TRBV4-1 and J usage is TRBJ2-7; no definite D call. CDR1 and CDR2 from the germline V gene are MGHRA and YSYEKL. V dropped 0 bases and J dropped 7 bases, with 16 bases sitting between them. This CDR3 region has 15 residues. The CDR3 region has the DNA TGCGCCAGCAGCCAAGATCGTACCTGGACCGCTGAGCAGTACTTC. Protein sequence: CASSQDRTWTAEQYF.

The chain joins TRBV6-4 to TRBJ1-2, with TRBD1 matching over 11 bases. CDR1 and CDR2 (germline): MRHNA, SNTAGT. Trimming cost V 4 bases and J 7 bases; bases outside gene matches: 2. This CDR3 spans 13 amino acids. In DNA, the CDR3 is TGTGCCAGCAGTGGGACAGGGGGCATTGGCTACACCTTC. Protein: CASSGTGGIGYTF.

The chain is built from TRBV27 and TRBJ1-4, with a weak D call TRBD1 (5 bases). The CDR3 has 16 amino acids. Germline V gives CDR1 MNHEY, CDR2 SMNVEV (reference sequence). V lost 7 bases and J lost 0, with 15 bases in between. The CDR3 loop reads CASISFAGATNEKLFF. DNA of the CDR3: TGTGCCAGCATTTCATTCGCGGGGGCAACTAATGAAAAACTGTTTTTT.

This chain connects TRBV7-9 to TRBJ1-4; possibly TRBD1 for D (5 bases). Looked up from germline, CDR1 is SEHNR and CDR2 is FQNEAQ (reference sequence). This CDR3 comprises 14 residues. Deletions cut 5 bases from V and 6 bases from J, with 13 bases between. The CDR3 spells CASSPPGVDEKLFF. In DNA, the CDR3 is TGTGCCAGCAGCCCTCCGGGGGTTGATGAAAAACTGTTTTTT. The whole variable domain, remainder taken from reference TRBV7-9 and TRBJ1-4, is DTGVSQNPRHKITKRGQNVTFRCDPISEHNRLYWYRQTLGQGPEFLTYFQNEAQLEKSRLLSDRFSAERPKGSFSTLEIQRTEQGDSAMYLCASSPPGVDEKLFFGSGTQLSVL.

The rearrangement joins TRBV11-2 to TRBJ2-7; 7 nucleotides align to TRBD2. Germline V gene sequence: CDR1 SGHAT, CDR2 FQNNGV. V lost 8 bases, J lost 1 base, and 8 bases stayed unmatched. CDR3 size: 14 residues. In DNA, the CDR3 is TGTGCCAGCCTCAGTCAAGCGGGGTCCTACGAGCAGTACTTC. It yields the protein CASLSQAGSYEQYF.

V is TRBV2 and J is TRBJ1-4; D unresolved. The V gene lost 4 bases and the J gene lost 0 bases, with 12 bases spanning the gap. Germline V gives CDR1 SNHLY, CDR2 FYNNEI. The CDR3 totals 16 residues. CDR3 residues: CASSVEGITTNEKLFF. The CDR3 nucleotides read TGTGCCAGCAGTGTAGAGGGTATTACAACTAATGAAAAACTGTTTTTT. The entire variable domain, with the rest obtained from reference TRBV2 and TRBJ1-4, is as follows: EPEVTQTPSHQVTQMGQEVILRCVPISNHLYFYWYRQILGQKVEFLVSFYNNEISEKSEIFDDQFSVERPDGSNFTLKIRSTKLEDSAMYFCASSVEGITTNEKLFFGSGTQLSVL.

V usage is TRBV12-3 or TRBV12-4 and J usage is TRBJ2-2; D not certain. The CDR3 consists of 12 residues. The V end lost 5 bases, the J end lost 3 bases, and 4 bases lay between the germline ends. CDR3 DNA: TGTGCCAGCAGTCGTGACACCGGGGAGCTGTTTTTT. It specifies CASSRDTGELFF.

This sequence joins TRBV5-1 and TRBJ2-6; D unclear. The CDR3 is 15 residues long. Trimming took 4 bases from V and 1 from J, leaving 9 bases between them. The germline gives CDR1 SGHRS, CDR2 YFSETQ. CDR3 protein: CASSRDLSGANVLTF. As DNA, the CDR3 is TGCGCCAGCAGCCGTGATTTGTCTGGGGCCAACGTCCTGACTTTC.

This clone has just a few counts. CDR3 protein: CSVSINTGELFF. DNA of the CDR3: TGCAGCGTGTCGATCAACACCGGGGAGCTGTTTTTT. The J gene is TRBJ2-2, the V gene TRBV29-1, with no clear D. In germline, CDR1 is SQVTM, CDR2 ANQGSEA. V lost 6 bases and J lost 2, with 7 bases in between. CDR3 length: 12 residues.

This clone was seen once. This chain uses TRBV6-6 with TRBJ1-1; D ambiguous. V lost 6 bases and J lost 0, with 14 bases in between. This CDR3 spans 15 amino acids. CDR1 is MNHNY and CDR2 is SVGAGI in the germline V gene (reference sequence). The CDR3 protein is CASSPWRSVNTEAFF. The CDR3 DNA follows: TGTGCCAGCAGCCCGTGGCGTTCGGTGAACACTGAAGCTTTCTTT.

This clone has only a few counts. This sequence joins TRBV6-1 and TRBJ1-6; possibly TRBD1 for D (6 bases). This CDR3 spans 17 amino acids. The V and J ends lost 1 base and 3 bases respectively, with 13 bases between them. Per germline, CDR1 MNHNS and CDR2 SASEGT. The CDR3 region has the DNA TGTGCCAGCAGTGAAGGGGGGCAGTTCGACTATAATTCACCCCTCCACTTT. Protein product: CASSEGGQFDYNSPLHF.

This clone was recorded only once. This CDR3 is CASSPLAEGYGYTF. In DNA, the CDR3 is TGTGCCAGCTCACCGTTGGCTGAGGGATATGGCTACACCTTC. The chain carries TRBV18 and TRBJ1-2, with D uncertain. The germline gives CDR1 KGHSH, CDR2 LQKENI. The CDR3 totals 14 residues. With 3 bases removed from V and 5 bases from J, the gap between germline ends came to 13 bases. The whole variable domain, remainder taken from reference TRBV18 and TRBJ1-2, is NAGVMQNPRHLVRRRGQEARLRCSPMKGHSHVYWYRQLPEEGLKFMVYLQKENIIDESGMPKERFSAEFPKEGPSILRIQQVVRGDSAAYFCASSPLAEGYGYTFGSGTRLTVV.

The rearrangement uses TRBV12-3 or TRBV12-4 and TRBJ2-5, with a tentative D call TRBD1 (5 bases). The CDR3 is made up of 12 amino acids. V was pared by 3 bases and J by 4 bases, with 6 bases between. The CDR3 spells CASSFGAETQYF. The CDR3 nucleotides read TGTGCCAGCAGTTTTGGGGCAGAGACCCAGTACTTC.